The clone carrying this T cell receptor (beta chain) was counted between two and nine times. Trimming shortened V by 11 bases and J by 5 bases, and 15 bases separated the two germline ends. Germline CDR1 MDHEN, CDR2 SYDVKM. This CDR3 region has 12 residues. In the ophthalmopathy cohort, Clinical Activity Score was at least 3, NOSPECS grade at least 4, and duration under 3 months. Patients were excluded because of uncontrolled infection, other autoimmune disease, pregnancy or lactation. Thyroid ultrasound and orbital computed tomography, with clinical symptoms and serum thyroxine and TRAb, informed diagnoses. The data belong to a study of T cells in Graves' hyperthyroidism and ophthalmopathy. About the research overall: The authors collected peripheral blood at initial diagnosis, before any treatment.

Template material for amplifying TCR beta CDR3 regions consisted of RNA transcripts. In the first-round RT-PCR of the TCR CDR3, the HTBI primer set was used. A single record per CDR3 protein comes from TCRdb applying MiXCR to the multiplex PCR reads. The data contain under 550,000 distinct CDR3 sequences, 15% to 20% of them seen just once; the ten biggest clones take up 40% to 50%. Input material: blood. The chain uses TRBV28 and TRBJ2-5; D gene unclear. This clonotype originated in a man in his forties or fifties with Graves' ophthalmopathy. CDR3 region: CAGTGPEETQYF. The CDR3 DNA is TGTGCCGGCACCGGGCCGGAGGAGACCCAGTACTTC.